The clone carrying this T cell receptor beta chain was recorded many times. Its antigen is unidentified. As to time point: sample taken at primary tumor resection. The record originates from a study of spatial heterogeneity in lung cancer. TCRdb called the 5' RACE reads again in MiXCR, with one record for every CDR3 protein. Among approximately 26,000 distinct CDR3 sequences listed, roughly 8.3% were seen once. Germline trimming cut 4 bases from V and 6 bases from J; bases unmatched to any gene: 11. In germline, CDR1 is SGHNT, CDR2 YYREEE (reference sequence). The CDR3 has 16 residues. General study results and limits: Counts that tracked tumor mutation counts were those of expanded intratumoral alpha and beta TCRs.

The TCR originated in a male donor with early-stage non-small cell lung cancer. The sample consisted of lung tumor tissue, taken at surgery. The chain uses TRBV5-4 and TRBJ2-2; 8 positions agree with TRBD2. The CDR3 DNA follows: TGTGCCAGCAGCCCCTGGACTAGCCGGGTGGCCGGGGAGCTGTTTTTT. Amino acid sequence: CASSPWTSRVAGELFF.